This T cell receptor beta chain was sequenced in a study of post-analysis software for immune sequencing data. Study-level results: TRBV5-6, TRBV5-1 and TRBV20-1 were among roughly five TRBV segments more frequent in patients than controls. Multiple sclerosis patients had significantly lower normalized Chao1 diversity than controls.

Unique molecular identifiers were built into the TCR beta cDNA libraries. TCRdb re-called the PCR reads with MiXCR, one entry per CDR3 protein. Of around 400,000 distinct CDR3 sequences in the sample, 30% to 45% were seen once. For this clonotype: Its antigen remains unknown.

Germline loops: CDR1 SGHTA, CDR2 FQGNSA. There are 13 residues in the CDR3. J lost 2 bases, V lost 6 bases, and 2 bases had no gene match. The rearrangement joins TRBV7-2 to TRBJ1-1, with TRBD1 identical over 8 bases. The TCR was taken from a girl aged 5-17 years with multiple sclerosis. Sequenced: blood. This CDR3 is CASRGQANTEAFF. The CDR3 DNA sequence: TGTGCCAGCAGGGGACAGGCAAACACTGAAGCTTTCTTT.